This T cell receptor beta chain came from a study of blood T cell repertoires in COVID-19. Across the whole study: Acute and convalescent COVID-19 samples came from the United States, Italy and Spain.

V lost 4 bases and J 0 bases, leaving 9 bases between the germline ends. This CDR3 has 14 amino acids. Germline assignment: CDR1 KGHSY and CDR2 FQNENV. How the authors handled the data: For nucleated cells, counts were estimated from reference gene primer amplification. Clones were sequenced by immunoSEQ multiplex PCR, and TCRdb holds only the in-frame ones, with some missing. For V, J and clone size, that table is used; D and trimming come from the DNA. The profile covers 150,000 to 200,000 clones, with 85% to 90% appearing a single time and less than 3% taken by the ten largest. The receptor's source is a man in his forties or fifties with active or convalescent COVID-19. Sequencing was done on a sample of peripheral blood. The chain links TRBV16 to TRBJ1-1; D gene unclear. The CDR3 sequence: CASSPTSMNTEAFF. CDR3 coding DNA: TGTGCCAGCAGCCCTACTAGTATGAACACTGAAGCTTTCTTT.